Sequencing of this TCR beta chain was carried out in a study of human T cells and chemical hapten exposure. This clonotype was found many times. The time point here: patch test 1, 2 weeks after DPC sensitization. Noted treatment: therapeutic diphenylcyclopropenone sensitization with weekly scalp DPC. Researchers extracted total RNA from unfractionated whole blood. This CDR3 has 15 residues. TCRdb called the RACE reads again in MiXCR, with one record for every CDR3 protein. The repertoire includes around 110,000 distinct CDR3 sequences, 12% of them detected once, and 1.4% sits in the top ten. The clonotype was recovered from a woman between 50 and 59 years old with alopecia areata. Some clones in this sample may be carry-over from other donors' samples. The specimen comprised whole blood, sampled in connection with sensitization to the hapten diphenylcyclopropenone (DPC). The chain links TRBV21-1 to TRBJ2-7; the D call in the table, TRBD1, was not verified against the DNA. TRBV21-1 is assigned pseudogene status. The CDR3 nucleotides are TGTGCCAGCAGCAAACATGGGACACCGCACTACGAGCAGTACTTC. Translating gives CASSKHGTPHYEQYF.